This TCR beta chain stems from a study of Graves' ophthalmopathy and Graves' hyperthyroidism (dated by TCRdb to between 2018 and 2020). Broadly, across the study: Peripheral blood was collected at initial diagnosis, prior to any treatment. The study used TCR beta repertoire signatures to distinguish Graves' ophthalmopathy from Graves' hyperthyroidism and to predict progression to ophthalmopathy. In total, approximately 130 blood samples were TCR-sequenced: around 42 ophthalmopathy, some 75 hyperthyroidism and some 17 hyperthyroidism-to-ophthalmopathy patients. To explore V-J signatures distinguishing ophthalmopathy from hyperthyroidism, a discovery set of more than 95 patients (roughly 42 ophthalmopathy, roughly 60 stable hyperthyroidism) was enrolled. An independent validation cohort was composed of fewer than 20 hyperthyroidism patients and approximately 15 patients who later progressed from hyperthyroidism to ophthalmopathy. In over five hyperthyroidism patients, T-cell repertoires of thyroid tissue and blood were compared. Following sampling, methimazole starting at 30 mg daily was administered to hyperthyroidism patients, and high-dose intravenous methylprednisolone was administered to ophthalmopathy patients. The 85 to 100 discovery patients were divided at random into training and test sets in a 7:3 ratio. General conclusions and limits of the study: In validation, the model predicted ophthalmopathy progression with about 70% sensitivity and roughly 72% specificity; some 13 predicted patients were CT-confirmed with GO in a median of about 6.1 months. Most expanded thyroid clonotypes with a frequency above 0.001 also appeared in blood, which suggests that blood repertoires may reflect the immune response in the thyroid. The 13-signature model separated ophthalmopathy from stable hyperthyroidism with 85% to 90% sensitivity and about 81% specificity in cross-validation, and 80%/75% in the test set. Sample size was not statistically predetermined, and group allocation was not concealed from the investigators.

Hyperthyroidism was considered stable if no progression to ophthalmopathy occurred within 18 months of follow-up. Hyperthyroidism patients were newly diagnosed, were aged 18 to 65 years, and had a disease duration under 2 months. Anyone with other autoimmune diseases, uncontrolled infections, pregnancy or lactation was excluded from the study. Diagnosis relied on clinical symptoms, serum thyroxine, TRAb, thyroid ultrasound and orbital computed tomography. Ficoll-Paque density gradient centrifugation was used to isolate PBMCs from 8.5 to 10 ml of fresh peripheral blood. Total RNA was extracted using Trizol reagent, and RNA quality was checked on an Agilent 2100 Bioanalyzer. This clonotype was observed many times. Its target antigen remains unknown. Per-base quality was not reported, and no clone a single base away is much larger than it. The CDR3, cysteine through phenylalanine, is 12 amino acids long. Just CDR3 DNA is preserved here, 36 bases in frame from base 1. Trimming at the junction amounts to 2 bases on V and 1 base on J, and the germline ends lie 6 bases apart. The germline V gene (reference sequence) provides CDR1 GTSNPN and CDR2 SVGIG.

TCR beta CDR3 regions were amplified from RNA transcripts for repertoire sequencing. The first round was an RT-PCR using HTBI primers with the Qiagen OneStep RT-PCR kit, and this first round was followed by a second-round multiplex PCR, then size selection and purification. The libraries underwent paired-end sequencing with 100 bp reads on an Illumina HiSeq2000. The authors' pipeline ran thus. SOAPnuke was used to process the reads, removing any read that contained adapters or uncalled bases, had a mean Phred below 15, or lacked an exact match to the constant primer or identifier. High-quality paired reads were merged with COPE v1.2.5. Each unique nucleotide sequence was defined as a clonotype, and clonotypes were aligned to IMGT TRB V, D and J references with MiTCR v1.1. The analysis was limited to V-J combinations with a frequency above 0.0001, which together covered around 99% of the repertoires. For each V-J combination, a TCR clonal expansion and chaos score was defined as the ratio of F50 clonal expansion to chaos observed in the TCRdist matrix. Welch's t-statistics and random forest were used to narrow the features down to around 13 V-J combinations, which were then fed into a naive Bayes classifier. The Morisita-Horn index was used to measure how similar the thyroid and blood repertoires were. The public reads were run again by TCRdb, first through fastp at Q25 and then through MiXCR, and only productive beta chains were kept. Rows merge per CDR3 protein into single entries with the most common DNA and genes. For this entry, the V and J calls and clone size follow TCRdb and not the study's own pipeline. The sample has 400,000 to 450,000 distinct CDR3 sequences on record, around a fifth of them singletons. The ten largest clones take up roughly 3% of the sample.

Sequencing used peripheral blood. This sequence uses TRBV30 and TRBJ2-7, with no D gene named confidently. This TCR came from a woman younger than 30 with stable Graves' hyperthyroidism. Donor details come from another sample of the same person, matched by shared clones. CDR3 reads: CAWSLSSYEQYF. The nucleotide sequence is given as TGTGCCTGGAGTCTCAGTTCCTACGAGCAGTACTTC. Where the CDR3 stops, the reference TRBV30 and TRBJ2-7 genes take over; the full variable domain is SQTIHQWPATLVQPVGSPLSLECTVEGTSNPNLYWYRQAAGRGLQLLFYSVGIGQISSEVPQNLSASRPQDRQFILSSKKLLLSDSGFYLCAWSLSSYEQYFGPGTRLTVT.